The rows below give T cell receptor beta chains drawn from one sample of a study of blood T cell repertoires in COVID-19. Data came from immunoSEQ multiplex PCR; TCRdb stores just in-frame clones and leaves some out. The table includes about 140,000 clones, approximately 90% detected once. The specimen was peripheral blood. These receptors all come from a human donor in a cohort sampled during active COVID-19. CDR3s include the opening cysteine and the closing phenylalanine or tryptophan. D genes are given only for firm matches. Clone size is stated in some rows and not others, as once, few, many or a class when expanded.

>TRBV2|NA|TRBJ1-2|NA
CASSELGIGVDGYTF
TGTGCCAGCAGTGAGCTGGGTATCGGGGTGGATGGCTACACCTTC
>TRBV6-5|NA|TRBJ2-1|TRBD1
CASSYSRIGGQGQFF
TGTGCCAGCAGTTACTCGAGGATAGGGGGCCAGGGGCAGTTCTTC
>TRBV27|NA|TRBJ2-7|TRBD1
CASSAGTGAWEQYF
TGTGCCAGCAGTGCCGGGACAGGGGCTTGGGAGCAGTACTTC
>TRBV6-9|once|TRBJ2-7|TRBD1
CASSSIQGARYEQYF
TGTGCCAGCAGTTCGATTCAGGGGGCGCGGTACGAGCAGTACTTC
>TRBV15|once|TRBJ1-1|TRBD1
CATSTPGGTEAFF
TGTGCCACCAGCACCCCAGGGGGGACTGAAGCTTTCTTT
>TRBV5-1|NA|TRBJ2-7|TRBD1
CASSLVDRGLSYEQYF
TGCGCCAGCAGCTTGGTCGACAGGGGGTTATCCTACGAGCAGTACTTC
>TRBV5-1|NA|TRBJ1-2|TRBD1
CASSQGQRNNYGYTF
TGCGCCAGCAGCCAGGGACAGAGAAATAACTATGGCTACACCTTC
>TRBV9|once|TRBJ2-7|NA
CASSARLGSYEQYF
TGTGCCAGCAGCGCGAGGCTAGGCTCCTACGAGCAGTACTTC
>TRBV11-3|NA|TRBJ2-1|TRBD2
CASSLVNPASGRHEQFF
TGTGCCAGCAGCTTAGTTAATCCGGCTAGCGGGCGTCATGAGCAGTTCTTC
>TRBV27|NA|TRBJ2-1|NA
CASSLATLLDEQFF
TGTGCCAGCAGCCTAGCGACCCTTCTCGATGAGCAGTTCTTC
>TRBV6-2/TRBV6-3|NA|TRBJ1-1|NA
CASRPQGLNTEAFF
TGTGCCAGCAGGCCTCAGGGGCTGAACACTGAAGCTTTCTTT
>TRBV28|NA|TRBJ1-5|NA
CASTSGLPINQPQHF
TGTGCCAGCACTTCGGGACTGCCTATTAATCAGCCCCAGCATTTT
>TRBV30|NA|TRBJ1-6|NA
CAWMSWQGSSPLHF
TGTGCCTGGATGTCGTGGCAAGGGAGTTCACCCCTCCACTTT
>TRBV10-3|NA|TRBJ2-7|TRBD2
CAISDRAGGGYEQYF
TGTGCCATCAGTGATCGTGCGGGAGGTGGATACGAGCAGTACTTC
>TRBV9|few|TRBJ2-3|NA
CASSADYTQYF
TGTGCCAGCAGCGCGGACTATACGCAGTATTTT
>TRBV29-1|NA|TRBJ1-5|NA
CSVGQDRMGAQHF
TGCAGCGTTGGGCAGGACCGCATGGGAGCCCAGCATTTT
>TRBV19|NA|TRBJ1-5|TRBD1
CASSAGTANQPQHF
TGTGCCAGTAGTGCAGGGACAGCGAATCAGCCCCAGCATTTT
>TRBV19|once|TRBJ1-5|NA
CASSIAQGIGNQPQHF
TGTGCCAGTAGTATAGCGCAGGGGATTGGCAATCAGCCCCAGCATTTT
>TRBV5-1|NA|TRBJ2-7|TRBD2
CASSPAAGGYEQYF
TGCGCCAGCAGCCCCGCCGCGGGGGGCTACGAGCAGTACTTC
>TRBV7-8|NA|TRBJ2-3|NA
CASSLEGGQGGDTQYF
TGTGCCAGCAGCTTAGAAGGGGGGCAGGGAGGGGATACGCAGTATTTT
>TRBV2|NA|TRBJ2-4|NA
CASRNWGVNIQYF
TGTGCCAGCAGAAATTGGGGGGTAAACATTCAGTACTTC
>TRBV7-9|few|TRBJ2-7|TRBD1
CASSSPDRSSSYEQYF
TGTGCCAGCAGCTCTCCGGACAGGTCTAGCTCCTACGAGCAGTACTTC